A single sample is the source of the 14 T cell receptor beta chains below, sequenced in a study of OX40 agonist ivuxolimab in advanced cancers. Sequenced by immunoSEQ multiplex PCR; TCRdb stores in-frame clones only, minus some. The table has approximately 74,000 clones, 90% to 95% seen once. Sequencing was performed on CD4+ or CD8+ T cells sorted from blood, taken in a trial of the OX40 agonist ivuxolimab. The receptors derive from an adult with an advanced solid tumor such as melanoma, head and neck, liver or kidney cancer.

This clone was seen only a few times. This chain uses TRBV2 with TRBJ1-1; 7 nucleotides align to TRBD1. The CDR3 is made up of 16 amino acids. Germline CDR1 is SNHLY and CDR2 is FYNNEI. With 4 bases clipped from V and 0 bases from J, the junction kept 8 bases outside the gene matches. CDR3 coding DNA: TGTGCCAGCAGTGCAAGTCGGACAGGAATGAACACTGAAGCTTTCTTT. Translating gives CASSASRTGMNTEAFF.

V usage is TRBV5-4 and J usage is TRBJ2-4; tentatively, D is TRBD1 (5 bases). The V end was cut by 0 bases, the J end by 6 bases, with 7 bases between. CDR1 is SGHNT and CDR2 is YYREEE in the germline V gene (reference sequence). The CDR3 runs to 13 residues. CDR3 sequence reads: CASSLETVNIQYF. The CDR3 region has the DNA TGTGCCAGCAGCTTGGAGACAGTAAACATTCAGTACTTC.

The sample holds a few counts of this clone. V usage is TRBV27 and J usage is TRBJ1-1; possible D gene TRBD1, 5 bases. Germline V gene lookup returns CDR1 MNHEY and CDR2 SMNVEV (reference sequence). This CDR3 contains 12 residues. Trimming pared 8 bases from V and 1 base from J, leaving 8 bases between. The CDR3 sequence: CASQRGNTEAFF. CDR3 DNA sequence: TGTGCCAGCCAGAGGGGGAACACTGAAGCTTTCTTT.

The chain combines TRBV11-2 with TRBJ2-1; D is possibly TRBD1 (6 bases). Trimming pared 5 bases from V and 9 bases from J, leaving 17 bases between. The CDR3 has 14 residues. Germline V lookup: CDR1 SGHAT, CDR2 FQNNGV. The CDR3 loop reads CASSQDQGWVEQFF. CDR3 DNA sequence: TGTGCCAGCAGCCAGGATCAGGGGTGGGTTGAGCAGTTCTTC. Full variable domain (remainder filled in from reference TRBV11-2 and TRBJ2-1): EAGVAQSPRYKIIEKRQSVAFWCNPISGHATLYWYQQILGQGPKLLIQFQNNGVVDDSQLPKDRFSAERLKGVDSTLKIQPAKLEDSAVYLCASSQDQGWVEQFFGPGTRLTVL.

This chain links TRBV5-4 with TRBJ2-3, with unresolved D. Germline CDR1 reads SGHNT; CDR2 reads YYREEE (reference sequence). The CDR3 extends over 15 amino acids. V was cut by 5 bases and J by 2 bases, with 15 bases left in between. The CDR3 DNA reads TGTGCCAGCAGTCTAAGGGTTGGCGTCACAGATACGCAGTATTTT. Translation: CASSLRVGVTDTQYF.

CDR3 protein: CASSVHWTSYEQYF. The DNA for the CDR3 is TGTGCCAGCAGCGTCCACTGGACGTCCTACGAGCAGTACTTC. The J gene is TRBJ2-7, the V gene TRBV7-2, with D unresolved. The CDR3 consists of 14 residues. Germline values: CDR1 SGHTA, CDR2 FQGNSA. V dropped 5 bases and J dropped 1 base, with 12 bases sitting between them.

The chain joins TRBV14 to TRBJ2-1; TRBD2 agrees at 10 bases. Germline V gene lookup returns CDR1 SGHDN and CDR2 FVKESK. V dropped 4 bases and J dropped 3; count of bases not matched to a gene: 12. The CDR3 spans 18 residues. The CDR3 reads CASSPGGAGGPFYNEQFF. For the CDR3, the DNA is TGTGCCAGCAGCCCTGGAGGAGCGGGGGGGCCTTTCTACAATGAGCAGTTCTTC.

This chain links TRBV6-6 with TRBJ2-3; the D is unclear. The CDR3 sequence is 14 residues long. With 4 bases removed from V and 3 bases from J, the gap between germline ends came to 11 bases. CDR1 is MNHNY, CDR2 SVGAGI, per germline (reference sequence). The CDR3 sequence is CASSSPKVTDTQYF. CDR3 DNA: TGTGCCAGCAGTTCCCCGAAAGTGACAGATACGCAGTATTTT.

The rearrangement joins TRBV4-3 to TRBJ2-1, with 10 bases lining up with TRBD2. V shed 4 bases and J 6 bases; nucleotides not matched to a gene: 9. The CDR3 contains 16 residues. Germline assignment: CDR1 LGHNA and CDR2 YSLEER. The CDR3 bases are TGCGCCAGCAGCCCCTGGGGGACTAGCGCCACCAATGAGCAGTTCTTC. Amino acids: CASSPWGTSATNEQFF.

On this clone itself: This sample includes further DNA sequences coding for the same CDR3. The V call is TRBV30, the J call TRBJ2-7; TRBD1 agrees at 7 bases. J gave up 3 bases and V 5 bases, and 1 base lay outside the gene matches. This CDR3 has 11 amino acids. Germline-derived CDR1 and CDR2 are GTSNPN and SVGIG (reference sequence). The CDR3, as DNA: TGTGCCTGGGGGGACAGCTACGAGCAGTACTTC. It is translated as CAWGDSYEQYF.

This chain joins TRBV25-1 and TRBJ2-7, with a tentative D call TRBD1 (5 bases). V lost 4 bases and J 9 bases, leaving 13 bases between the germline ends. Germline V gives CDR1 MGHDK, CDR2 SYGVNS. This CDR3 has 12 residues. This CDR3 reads CASSVDQGGQYF. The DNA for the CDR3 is TGTGCCAGCAGTGTGGACCAGGGCGGGCAGTACTTC.

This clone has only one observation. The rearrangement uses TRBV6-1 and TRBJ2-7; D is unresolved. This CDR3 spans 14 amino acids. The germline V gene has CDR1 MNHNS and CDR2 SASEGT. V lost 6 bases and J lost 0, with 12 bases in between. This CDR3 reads CASSPTESSYEQYF. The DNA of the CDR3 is TGTGCCAGCAGCCCGACTGAGAGCTCCTACGAGCAGTACTTC.

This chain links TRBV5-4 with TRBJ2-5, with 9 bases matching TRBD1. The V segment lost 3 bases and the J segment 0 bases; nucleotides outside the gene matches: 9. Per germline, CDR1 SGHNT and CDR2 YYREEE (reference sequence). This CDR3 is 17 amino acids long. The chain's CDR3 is CASSSGQGIGYQETQYF. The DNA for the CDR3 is TGTGCCAGCAGCTCGGGACAGGGTATCGGTTACCAAGAGACCCAGTACTTC.

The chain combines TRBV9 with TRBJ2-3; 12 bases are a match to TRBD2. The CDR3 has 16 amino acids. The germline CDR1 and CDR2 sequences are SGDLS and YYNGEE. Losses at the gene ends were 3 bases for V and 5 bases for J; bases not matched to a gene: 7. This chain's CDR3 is CASSGTSGGPVDTQYF. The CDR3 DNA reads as TGTGCCAGCAGCGGAACTAGCGGGGGGCCCGTAGATACGCAGTATTTT.